What follows are 7 T cell receptor beta chains derived from one specimen sequenced in a study of CD8 T cells in Susac syndrome. Roughly 0.5 to 1 ug RNA was reverse transcribed with random hexamers. TCRdb itself ran the immunoSEQ multiplex PCR reads through MiXCR, one entry per CDR3 protein. The sample lists 150,000 or so distinct CDR3 sequences, roughly 96% seen once, with under 0.15% in the top ten. The sequencing input was CD8+ T cells from PBMCs. The receptors derive from a human donor with multiple sclerosis.

This rearrangement joins TRBV12-3 or TRBV12-4 to TRBJ2-4; D remains ambiguous. The CDR3 runs 15 residues. The ends were cut back, 2 bases at V and 7 bases at J, with 15 bases in the middle. CDR3 region: CASSLRMSSSNIQYF. The CDR3 DNA is TGTGCCAGCAGTTTAAGAATGAGCTCCTCGAACATTCAGTACTTC.

The V and J genes are TRBV12-3 or TRBV12-4 and TRBJ2-7; D unclear. V lost 3 bases and J 5 bases, leaving 8 bases between the germline ends. The CDR3 sequence is 12 residues long. The CDR3 nucleotides read TGTGCCAGCAGTTTTCGCACGGACGAGCAGTACTTC. Translated: CASSFRTDEQYF.

The chain has TRBV15 and TRBJ1-5; no reliable D call. There are 14 residues in the CDR3. The germline V and J ends were trimmed by 3 bases and 2 bases, with 8 bases remaining between them. In germline, CDR1 is LNHNV, CDR2 YYDKDF (reference sequence). The CDR3 reads CATSSTLGNQPQHF. For the CDR3, the DNA is TGTGCCACCAGCAGCACCCTGGGCAATCAGCCCCAGCATTTT.

The chain combines TRBV27 with TRBJ1-6; D ambiguous. Germline CDR1 is MNHEY and CDR2 is SMNVEV (reference sequence). Trimming left V 5 bases short and J 7 bases short, with 12 bases between. The CDR3 has 14 amino acids. This CDR3 is CASSPWTGNSPLHF. CDR3 DNA: TGTGCCAGCAGTCCGTGGACCGGCAATTCACCCCTCCACTTT.

CDR3 bases: TGCAGTGCAGAGGGACAGGGATTCCTTGGCTACACCTTC. Translating gives CSAEGQGFLGYTF. The V and J genes are TRBV20-1 and TRBJ1-2; 9 nucleotides match TRBD1. The CDR3 spans 13 residues. After removal of 6 bases from V and 7 bases from J, the junction contained 9 bases not matched to a gene. Germline assignment: CDR1 DFQATT and CDR2 SNEGSKA (reference sequence).

V and J are TRBV5-4 and TRBJ1-6; D call uncertain. V was trimmed by 0 bases and J by 11 bases, leaving 12 bases between them. This CDR3 is built from 14 residues. The germline V gene has CDR1 SGHNT and CDR2 YYREEE (reference sequence). The CDR3 DNA reads as TGTGCCAGCAGCTTGGAAGGGAGCGGTCCACCCCTCCACTTT. Translated: CASSLEGSGPPLHF.

This chain links TRBV19 with TRBJ1-1; D is uncertain. V dropped 5 bases and J dropped 1 base, with 8 bases sitting between them. The CDR3 contains 13 residues. Per the germline V gene, CDR1 is LNHDA and CDR2 is SQIVND (reference sequence). In DNA form, the CDR3 reads TGTGCCAGTAGTCCCCTCGGGAACACTGAAGCTTTCTTT. Residues: CASSPLGNTEAFF.